Listed below are T cell receptor beta chains from one sample, sequenced in a study of blood T cells in healthy people across ages. MiXCR was run by TCRdb on the 5' RACE reads, yielding one entry per CDR3 protein. The sample has under 2 million distinct CDR3 sequences; roughly 32% are singletons. Sequences were obtained from blood. The source of these receptors is a woman younger than 45 in good health. CDR3s include the opening cysteine and the closing phenylalanine or tryptophan. The D gene is left open where the match is weak. The size of a clone is reported for some rows only, either as once, few or many, or as a class for expanded clones.

>TRBV4-2|TRBJ2-7|TRBD2|few
CASSQGLGGSSYEQYF
TGTGCCAGCAGCCAAGGATTAGGCGGGAGCTCCTACGAGCAGTACTTC
>TRBV9|TRBJ1-2|TRBD1|-
CASSPRTGFLGYTF
TGTGCCAGCAGCCCCCGGACAGGGTTTCTTGGCTACACCTTC
>TRBV5-1|TRBJ2-7|TRBD2|-
CASSFRPGGPGEQYF
TGCGCCAGCAGCTTTCGTCCGGGAGGGCCGGGGGAGCAGTACTTC
>TRBV2|TRBJ2-5|-|-
CASSPGLTETQYF
TGTGCCAGCAGTCCCGGACTAACGGAGACCCAGTACTTC
>TRBV11-3|TRBJ2-7|TRBD2|-
CASSSPAGGRVYEQYF
TGTGCCAGCAGCTCCCCCGCGGGGGGTAGAGTATACGAGCAGTACTTC
>TRBV20-1|TRBJ2-3|-|-
CSARDSGAGPDTQYF
TGCAGTGCTAGAGATTCCGGGGCAGGGCCAGATACGCAGTATTTT
>TRBV20-1|TRBJ2-1|TRBD2|-
CSARDRFGGGPSYNEQFF
TGCAGTGCTAGAGACCGATTTGGGGGGGGTCCTTCCTACAATGAGCAGTTCTTC
>TRBV9|TRBJ1-4|TRBD1|-
CASSNRGVGEKLFF
TGTGCCAGCAGCAACAGGGGTGTGGGCGAAAAACTGTTTTTT
>TRBV7-3|TRBJ1-1|TRBD1|-
CASSIAQGHNTEAFF
TGTGCCAGCAGCATCGCACAGGGGCATAACACTGAAGCTTTCTTT
>TRBV18|TRBJ2-7|TRBD1|-
CASSPPRTGVGGEQYF
TGTGCCAGCTCACCACCGAGGACAGGGGTGGGAGGCGAGCAGTACTTC
>TRBV4-1|TRBJ2-1|TRBD2|-
CASSQDRTSGPFYNEQFF
TGCGCCAGCAGCCAAGATAGGACTAGCGGACCTTTCTACAATGAGCAGTTCTTC
>TRBV5-5|TRBJ2-7|TRBD2|-
CVSSHSTSGVPYEQYF
TGTGTCAGCAGCCACTCTACTAGCGGGGTCCCCTACGAGCAGTACTTC
>TRBV7-2|TRBJ2-1|TRBD2|-
CASSFSGRAFNSYNEQFF
TGTGCCAGCAGCTTTAGCGGGAGGGCCTTCAACTCCTACAATGAGCAGTTCTTC
>TRBV3-1|TRBJ2-1|TRBD2|-
CASSRSLAGDYNEQFF
TGTGCCAGCAGCCGGAGCCTAGCGGGGGACTACAATGAGCAGTTCTTC
>TRBV3-1|TRBJ1-1|TRBD1|-
CASSLNGQGDTEAFF
TGTGCCAGCAGCCTGAACGGACAGGGGGATACTGAAGCTTTCTTT
>TRBV12-3/TRBV12-4|TRBJ2-5|TRBD2|few
CASSWGGGLQETQYF
TGTGCCAGCAGTTGGGGGGGGGGACTACAAGAGACCCAGTACTTC
>TRBV15|TRBJ1-2|TRBD1|-
CATSRVGTGAFYTF
TGTGCCACCAGCAGAGTAGGGACAGGGGCCTTCTACACCTTC
>TRBV12-3/TRBV12-4|TRBJ1-6|-|few
CASSFDPSGSPLHF
TGTGCCAGCAGTTTTGACCCTTCAGGCTCACCCCTCCACTTT
>TRBV10-2|TRBJ2-1|-|-
CASSERSPNLGNEQFF
TGCGCCAGCAGTGAGAGGTCACCAAATCTTGGCAATGAGCAGTTCTTC
>TRBV7-8|TRBJ2-3|-|-
CASSTRQKYTDTQYF
TGTGCCAGCAGCACTAGACAGAAGTACACAGATACGCAGTATTTT
>TRBV7-8|TRBJ2-1|TRBD2|-
CASWRAGRDEQFF
TGTGCCAGCTGGAGAGCGGGAAGGGATGAGCAGTTCTTC
>TRBV5-1|TRBJ2-2|TRBD1|once
CANSLTGIWELFF
TGCGCCAACAGCTTGACAGGGATCTGGGAGCTGTTTTTT
>TRBV7-9|TRBJ2-3|-|-
CASSLDFSSTDTQYF
TGTGCCAGCAGCTTAGACTTTTCTAGCACAGATACGCAGTATTTT
>TRBV4-2|TRBJ2-5|-|-
CASSQDGITGQYF
TGTGCCAGCAGCCAAGACGGGATAACAGGGCAGTACTTC
>TRBV7-9|TRBJ1-1|-|-
CASPEGRYTEAFF
TGTGCCAGCCCGGAGGGGCGGTACACTGAAGCTTTCTTT
>TRBV27|TRBJ1-1|TRBD1|-
CASRRDRGWGNTEAFF
TGCGCCAGCAGGCGGGACAGGGGCTGGGGGAACACTGAAGCTTTCTTT
>TRBV20-1|TRBJ2-7|-|-
CSLGESPQDTQYF
TGCTCGCTTGGGGAGTCGCCCCAAGACACCCAGTACTTC
>TRBV7-9|TRBJ2-3|TRBD2|few
CASSDGLAPDTQYF
TGTGCCAGCAGCGACGGACTAGCACCAGATACGCAGTATTTT
>TRBV12-3/TRBV12-4|TRBJ2-5|-|many
CASSFSGQETQYF
TGTGCCAGCAGTTTTTCGGGACAAGAGACCCAGTACTTC
>TRBV5-6|TRBJ1-2|-|-
CACSLEKYRVNGYTF
TGTGCCTGCAGCTTGGAAAAATACAGGGTTAACGGCTACACCTTC
>TRBV27|TRBJ2-7|-|many
CASSSVRGPYEQYF
TGTGCCAGCAGTTCAGTCAGGGGTCCCTACGAGCAGTACTTC
>TRBV27|TRBJ2-4|-|-
CASSFLVETKNIQYF
TGTGCCAGCAGTTTCCTAGTAGAAACCAAAAACATTCAGTACTTC
>TRBV4-2|TRBJ1-2|TRBD1|few
CASSQVLRWDRDGYTF
TGTGCCAGCAGCCAAGTTTTAAGGTGGGACAGGGATGGCTACACCTTC
>TRBV4-2|TRBJ2-7|TRBD2|many
CASSQDQSGGLYEQYF
TGTGCCAGCAGCCAAGATCAGAGCGGGGGCCTCTACGAGCAGTACTTC
>TRBV9|TRBJ2-2|TRBD1|-
CASSVGTGGHGELFF
TGTGCCAGCAGCGTAGGGACAGGGGGCCACGGGGAGCTGTTTTTT
>TRBV28|TRBJ2-7|-|few
CASSSYLASSYEQYF
TGTGCCAGCAGTTCCTATCTGGCCTCCTCCTACGAGCAGTACTTC
>TRBV14|TRBJ2-7|TRBD1|-
CASSHTGGDEQYF
TGTGCCAGCAGCCACACAGGGGGCGACGAGCAGTACTTC
>TRBV10-3|TRBJ2-5|TRBD2|few
CAISESSRGGRARRETQYF
TGTGCCATCAGTGAGTCGAGTAGAGGCGGGAGGGCCCGGCGGGAGACCCAGTACTTC
>TRBV6-6|TRBJ1-1|TRBD1|-
CASSTGTVEAFF
TGTGCCAGCAGCACTGGGACAGTTGAAGCTTTCTTT
>TRBV20-1|TRBJ1-5|-|-
CSYLSGGQPQHF
TGCAGCTACTTGTCGGGCGGTCAGCCCCAGCATTTT
>TRBV4-1|TRBJ2-5|TRBD2|many
CASSQVTSGETQYF
TGCGCCAGCAGCCAAGTGACTAGCGGGGAGACCCAGTACTTC
>TRBV15|TRBJ2-7|TRBD2|-
CATSPSGTSGSYEQYF
TGTGCCACCAGCCCCTCGGGGACTAGCGGTTCCTACGAGCAGTACTTC
>TRBV4-1|TRBJ2-1|-|few
CASSQEKGYNEQFF
TGCGCCAGCAGCCAAGAAAAGGGTTACAATGAGCAGTTCTTC
>TRBV6-6|TRBJ2-7|-|-
CASSSGRVNYEQYF
TGTGCCAGCAGTAGCGGCAGGGTAAACTACGAGCAGTACTTC
>TRBV20-1|TRBJ2-7|-|many
CSAREITKSSYEQYF
TGCAGTGCTAGAGAAATAACAAAGAGCTCCTACGAGCAGTACTTC
>TRBV18|TRBJ2-1|-|-
CAGSGNRNNEQFF
TGTGCCGGCTCAGGGAACAGGAACAATGAGCAGTTCTTC
>TRBV5-1|TRBJ2-7|-|many
CASSLEALSYEQYF
TGCGCCAGCAGCTTGGAGGCGTTATCCTACGAGCAGTACTTC
>TRBV20-1|TRBJ2-3|-|-
CSARGTTSTDTQYF
TGCAGTGCTAGAGGAACAACAAGCACAGATACGCAGTATTTT